This T cell receptor (beta chain) was found in a study of blood T cells in healthy people across ages. Donors were healthy Caucasian individuals from Russia aged about 6 to 90. The second PCR ran about 6 to 11 cycles with a sample-barcoded 5' primer and J-beta primers. Researchers report that a template-switch adaptor with 12 random nucleotides tagged each cDNA molecule. One entry per CDR3 protein results from TCRdb running MiXCR on the 5' RACE reads. The table has around 1,900,000 distinct CDR3 sequences, 35% to 50% seen once. The CDR3 extends over 16 amino acids. Germline V gives CDR1 MNHEY, CDR2 SVGAGI. The germline V and J ends were trimmed by 1 base and 5 bases, with 14 bases remaining between them.

The chain couples TRBV6-5 to TRBJ2-2; D is perhaps TRBD1 (6 bases). The specimen was blood. This receptor was obtained from a human donor in good health. The CDR3 sequence: CASSYYTGRGTGELFF. The CDR3 DNA sequence: TGTGCCAGCAGTTACTATACAGGGCGAGGGACCGGGGAGCTGTTTTTT.